This TCR beta chain was captured by sequencing in a study of beta chain features in type 1 diabetes (dated by TCRdb to between 2018 and 2020). For the wider study: No differences in mean age, gender distribution, total cell number or subset yield were found between patients and healthy donors. Across all samples, fewer than 130 million sorted cells were examined, and cell number per subset correlated strongly with RNA yield. The study compared TCRB repertoires of sorted circulating CD4+ T cell subsets between recently diagnosed type 1 diabetes patients and matched healthy donors. Regulatory and stem cell-like memory subsets were isolated from only 8 patients and about eight healthy donors, whereas naive and central memory subsets came from all 30 or so donors.

In this sample, this clone turned up a few times. Its target antigen remains unknown. No much larger clonotype is one base removed from it; base qualities were not supplied. A single peripheral blood draw of around 0.11 L on average was collected from each donor into heparinised tubes. A BD FACSAria II and a panel including CD45RO, CCR7, CD25, CD127, CD95 and CD27 were used to sort naive, central memory, regulatory and stem cell-like memory CD4+ T cells. Purity was above 98% for every sorted population. Right away, PBMCs were isolated by Lymphoprep density gradient centrifugation and were stained directly, with no culture step. So that batch effects would be minimized, each experiment stained and sorted samples in pairs, pairing one healthy donor with one patient. From V the trimming removes 7 bases and from J it removes 7 bases, while the gene matches leave 13 bases of the junction unaccounted for. The CDR3 numbers 15 residues from cysteine through phenylalanine. Solely the CDR3 DNA is kept, with 45 bases framed from the first base. Sequences LNHDA (CDR1) and SQIVND (CDR2) are obtained from the germline V gene (reference sequence).

The High Capacity cDNA Reverse Transcription Kit was used to reverse transcribe all of the isolated RNA, meaning that expressed TCRB transcripts were what got sequenced. Deep immunoSEQ sequencing was applied to naive, central memory and regulatory T cell samples, giving an average of roughly 3.6 million total reads per sample. After sorted cells were lysed in RLT buffer, RNA was extracted with DNase-treated RNeasy Micro or Mini kits, with the choice depending on cell number. Each cell subset was processed on its own to prevent cross-contamination, while patient and healthy donor samples were processed together. Using the immunoSEQ multiplex PCR, TCRB sequences were amplified from cDNA into 87-bp fragments spanning the CDR3 region. Sequencing of the amplicons was done on the Illumina HiSeq platform. The paper's processing steps were these. Synthetic template baselines were used to correct PCR bias computationally, reads within Hamming distance 2 were collapsed together, and singletons that could not be merged were discarded. Reads were aligned to IMGT to assign V, D and J genes, CDR3 length, and insertions or deletions at six rearrangement sites. Within each subset, clonotype counts were normalized to the number of sorted cells before true diversity and Gini coefficients were calculated with the tcR R package. The overlap coefficient, calculated on TCRB nucleotide sequences, was used to quantify repertoire sharing. Out-of-frame TCRB sequences from naive cells were analyzed to stand in for the pre-selection repertoire. TCRdb holds this immuneACCESS table with in-frame rearrangements only. Some clones are missing; in checked studies, unresolved V genes explain under half, and the rest has no known cause. The V and J calls and clone size come from that table; D and trimming were worked out from the DNA. This sample comprises hundreds of thousands of clones, 11% of them detected only once. About 0.014% of the sample lies in the top ten.

Study-level results and caveats: A moderate but significant shortening of TCRB CDR3 length was observed in type 1 diabetes patients in all four CD4+ subsets. Fewer insertions and more nucleotide deletions at VDJ recombination sites were observed in patients with type 1 diabetes, implying thymic rearrangement abnormalities. Because cDNA rather than genomic DNA was sequenced, highly expressing activated cells could have been over-represented, although no difference in activation and CD3 levels was found between groups. Because the HLA sub-analyses included only small numbers of individuals, any influence of HLA type on TCRB rearrangement was left unresolved. PCR might favor shorter templates, but patient and control samples were amplified and corrected together, so any skew would affect both groups equally. The naive, central memory and regulatory TCRB repertoires appeared to resemble one another more closely among patients than among healthy donors.

The chain is made from TRBV19 and TRBJ1-5; TRBD1 agrees with 7 junctional bases. What was sequenced was naive CD4+ T cells from blood. Sample cell subset or site, as interpreted from the label and publication: true naive CD4+ T cells. This receptor was taken from a woman aged 25 to 39 in good health. The base sequence is TGTGCCAGTACCAGTTTAACAGGGGCCACGCAGCCCCAGCATTTT. The resulting protein is CASTSLTGATQPQHF.